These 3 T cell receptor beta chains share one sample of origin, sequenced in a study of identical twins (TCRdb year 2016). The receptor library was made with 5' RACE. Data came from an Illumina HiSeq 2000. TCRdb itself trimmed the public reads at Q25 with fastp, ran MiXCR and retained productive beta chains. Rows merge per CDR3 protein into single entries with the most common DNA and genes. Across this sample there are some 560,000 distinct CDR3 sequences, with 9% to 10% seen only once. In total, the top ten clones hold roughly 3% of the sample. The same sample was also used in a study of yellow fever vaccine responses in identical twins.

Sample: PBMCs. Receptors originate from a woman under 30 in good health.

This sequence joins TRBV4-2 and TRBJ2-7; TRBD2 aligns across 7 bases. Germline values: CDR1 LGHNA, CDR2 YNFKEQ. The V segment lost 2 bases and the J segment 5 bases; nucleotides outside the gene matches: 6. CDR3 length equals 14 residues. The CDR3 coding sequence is TGTGCCAGCAGCCAATGGCGGGAGTCGGACGAGCAGTACTTC. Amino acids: CASSQWRESDEQYF.

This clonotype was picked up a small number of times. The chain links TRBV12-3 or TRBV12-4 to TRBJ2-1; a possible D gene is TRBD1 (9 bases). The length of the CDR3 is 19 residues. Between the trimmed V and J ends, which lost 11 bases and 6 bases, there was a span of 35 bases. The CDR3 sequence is CAFCLGQGFRTSLSNEQFF. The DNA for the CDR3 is TGTGCCTTCTGTTTAGGACAGGGGTTTAGGACTAGCCTTTCCAATGAGCAGTTCTTC.

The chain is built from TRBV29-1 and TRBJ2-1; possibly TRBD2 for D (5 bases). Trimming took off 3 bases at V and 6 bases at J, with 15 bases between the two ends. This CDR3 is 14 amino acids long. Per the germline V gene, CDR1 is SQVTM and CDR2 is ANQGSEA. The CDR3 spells CSVDIGMGSNEQFF. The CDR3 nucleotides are TGCAGCGTTGATATCGGGATGGGGAGCAATGAGCAGTTCTTC.